This T cell receptor beta chain was sequenced during a study of blood T cell repertoires in COVID-19. About the research overall: COVID-19 samples collected from the United States, Italy and Spain covered acute and convalescent phases. T cells, B-cell-depleted T cells, or PBMCs provided the cDNA or gDNA that served as material.

The V and J ends lost 2 bases and 9 bases, in that order; junction bases with no gene match: 7. CDR3 length: 15 amino acids. Per the germline V gene, CDR1 is MNHEY and CDR2 is SVGEGT. In this sample, this clone turned up a few times. In the source study's methods: Estimation of nucleated cell counts was performed using reference gene primer amplification. Sequencing used immunoSEQ multiplex PCR; TCRdb keeps in-frame clones, though not all of them. The DNA gave D and trimming, while V, J and clone size come from that table. The sample has roughly 100,000 clones, 70% to 90% seen once. Sequences were obtained from peripheral blood. The chain is built from TRBV6-2 or TRBV6-3 and TRBJ2-1; 10 nucleotides match TRBD2. This TCR was recovered from a woman in her 70s with acute or convalescent COVID-19. The CDR3 loop is CASSYGSGGLSEQFF. For the CDR3, the DNA is TGTGCCAGCAGTTACGGTAGCGGGGGGTTGAGTGAGCAGTTCTTC.